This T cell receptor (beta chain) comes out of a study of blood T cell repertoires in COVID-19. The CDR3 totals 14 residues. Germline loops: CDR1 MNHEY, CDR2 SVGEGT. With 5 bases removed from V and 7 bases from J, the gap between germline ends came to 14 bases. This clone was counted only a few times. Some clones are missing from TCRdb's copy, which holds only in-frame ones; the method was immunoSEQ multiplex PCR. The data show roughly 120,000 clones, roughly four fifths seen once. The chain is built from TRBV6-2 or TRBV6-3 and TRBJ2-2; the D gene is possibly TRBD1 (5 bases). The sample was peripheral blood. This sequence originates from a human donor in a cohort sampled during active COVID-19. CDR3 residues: CASSLKGENGELFF. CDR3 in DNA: TGTGCCAGCAGTCTGAAAGGGGAAAACGGGGAGCTGTTTTTT.